This is a list of T cell receptor beta chains from one sample in a study of shared clonotypes between healthy human individuals. Produced via immunoSEQ multiplex PCR; TCRdb's table is partial and in-frame only. The sample has 180,000 or so clones, over 85% seen once. The sequencing input was naive CD4+ T cells sorted from blood. The receptor set was obtained from a woman in her thirties in good health. Both conserved end residues are part of each CDR3. A D gene is named only where the DNA matches it firmly. Size is omitted from some rows. Given values are once, few, many or a class for expanded clones.

J gene: TRBJ1-2; V gene: TRBV28; clone size: NA; D gene: TRBD1; CDR3 DNA: TGTGCCAGCAGCCAGGGGGTCAATCTCTATGGCTACACCTTC; CDR3 protein: CASSQGVNLYGYTF
J gene: TRBJ1-4; V gene: TRBV6-5; clone size: NA; D gene: NA; CDR3 DNA: TGTGCCAGCACCCGCGGCGGATTGGGGGAAAAACTGTTTTTT; CDR3 protein: CASTRGGLGEKLFF
J gene: TRBJ2-2; V gene: TRBV4-1; clone size: NA; D gene: NA; CDR3 DNA: TGCGCCAGCAGCCATATCGCGGAATGGAGGAGGCCCGGGGAGCTGTTTTTT; CDR3 protein: CASSHIAEWRRPGELFF
J gene: TRBJ2-5; V gene: TRBV2; clone size: NA; D gene: NA; CDR3 DNA: TGTGCCACACGAAAAGAGGAGGGTGTGGCGCAGTACTTC; CDR3 protein: CATRKEEGVAQYF
J gene: TRBJ2-3; V gene: TRBV6-1; clone size: NA; D gene: NA; CDR3 DNA: TGTGCCAGCAGTAGAAGCGGCCACACAGATACGCAGTATTTT; CDR3 protein: CASSRSGHTDTQYF
J gene: TRBJ1-1; V gene: TRBV25-1; clone size: once; D gene: NA; CDR3 DNA: TGTGCCAGCAGTGAACCGGCAGGTAACACTGAAGCTTTCTTT; CDR3 protein: CASSEPAGNTEAFF
J gene: TRBJ1-6; V gene: TRBV2; clone size: NA; D gene: TRBD1; CDR3 DNA: TGTGCCAGCATTGCGGGACAGAATTCACCCCTCCACTTT; CDR3 protein: CASIAGQNSPLHF
J gene: TRBJ2-5; V gene: TRBV2; clone size: NA; D gene: NA; CDR3 DNA: TGTGCCAGCAGGGGGAGAGAGGAGACCCAGTACTTC; CDR3 protein: CASRGREETQYF
J gene: TRBJ1-2; V gene: TRBV28; clone size: NA; D gene: NA; CDR3 DNA: TGTGCCAGCAGTTTTATATATAGGGCTTATGGCTACACCTTC; CDR3 protein: CASSFIYRAYGYTF
J gene: TRBJ1-5; V gene: TRBV6-1; clone size: once; D gene: NA; CDR3 DNA: TGTGGGTGCGGGGGGGGCGTAGGTCAGCCCCAGCATTTT; CDR3 protein: CGCGGGVGQPQHF